Shown below are 2 T cell receptor beta chains from a single sample sequenced in a study of breast tumors, draining lymph nodes, adjacent tissues. TCRdb re-derived calls from the multiplex PCR reads in MiXCR, one entry per CDR3 protein. The data show 25,000 or so distinct CDR3 sequences, 60% to 70% seen once. Material for sequencing was tumor-adjacent breast tissue. These TCRs come from a female donor with breast cancer. Some clones in this sample may be carry-over from other donors' samples.

The rearrangement uses TRBV18 and TRBJ2-7; D gene unclear. The germline V and J ends were trimmed by 4 bases and 3 bases, with 10 bases remaining between them. Germline V lookup: CDR1 KGHSH, CDR2 LQKENI. The CDR3 length is 13 residues. The CDR3 spells CASSQLPDYEQYF. For the CDR3, the DNA is TGTGCCAGCTCACAATTGCCGGACTACGAGCAGTACTTC.

The chain is built from TRBV7-4 and TRBJ2-7, with 9 bases fitting TRBD1. CDR1 and CDR2 (germline): SGHVT, SQSDAQ. The length of the CDR3 is 14 residues. The trim removed 7 bases at V and 5 bases at J, leaving 9 bases unmatched. The CDR3 DNA reads TGTGCCAGCAACTATCGGGACAGGGCGCACGAGCAGTACTTC. Amino acids: CASNYRDRAHEQYF. Together with reference TRBV7-4 and TRBJ2-7, the CDR3 gives the full variable domain: GAGVSQSPRYKVAKRGRDVALRCDSISGHVTLYWYRQTLGQGSEVLTYSQSDAQRDKSGRPSGRFSAERPERSVSTLKIQRTEQGDSAVYLCASNYRDRAHEQYFGPGTRLTVT.